This TCR beta chain emerged from a study of identical twins. TCRdb re-called the 5' RACE reads through MiXCR, storing one row per CDR3 protein. Of hundreds of thousands of distinct CDR3 sequences in the sample, 15% to 20% were seen once. The germline gives CDR1 SGHRS, CDR2 YFSETQ. The CDR3 has 14 amino acids. V was clipped by 4 bases and J by 5 bases, with 16 bases between them. This clonotype was seen more than once but under ten times. These same data were also listed under a study on T cells expressing NK-cell markers. That paper adds: Investigators obtained TCR beta repertoires from sorted CD3+CD56+NKG2C+, CD3+CD56+NKG2C- and CD3+CD56-NKG2C+ T cells.

Specimen: PBMCs. This clonotype originated in a woman aged 18-29 years in good health. This chain links TRBV5-1 with TRBJ2-7; possibly TRBD2 for D (6 bases). CDR3 sequence (DNA): TGCGCCAGCAGCCTCGGAGGGACCCACGACGAGCAGTACTTC. Translating gives CASSLGGTHDEQYF.